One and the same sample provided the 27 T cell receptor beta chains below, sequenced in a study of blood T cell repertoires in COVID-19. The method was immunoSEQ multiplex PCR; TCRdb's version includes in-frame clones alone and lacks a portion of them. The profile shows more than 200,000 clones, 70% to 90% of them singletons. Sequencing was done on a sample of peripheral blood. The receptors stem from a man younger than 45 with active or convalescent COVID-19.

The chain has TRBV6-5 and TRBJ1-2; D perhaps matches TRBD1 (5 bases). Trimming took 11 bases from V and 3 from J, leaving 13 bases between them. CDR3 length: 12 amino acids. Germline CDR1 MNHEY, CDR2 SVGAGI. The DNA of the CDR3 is TGTGCCGCGGTCGACAGCTACTATGGCTACACCTTC. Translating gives CAAVDSYYGYTF.

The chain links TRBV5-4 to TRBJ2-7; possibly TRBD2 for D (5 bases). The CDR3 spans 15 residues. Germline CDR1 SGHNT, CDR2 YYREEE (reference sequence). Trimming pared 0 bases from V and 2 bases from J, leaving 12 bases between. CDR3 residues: CASSLAGIAAYEQYF. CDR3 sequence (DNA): TGTGCCAGCAGCTTGGCCGGGATAGCCGCCTACGAGCAGTACTTC.

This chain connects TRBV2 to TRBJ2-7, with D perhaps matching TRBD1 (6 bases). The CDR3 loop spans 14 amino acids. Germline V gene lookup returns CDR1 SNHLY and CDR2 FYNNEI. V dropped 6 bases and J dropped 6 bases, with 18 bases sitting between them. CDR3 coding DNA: TGTGCCAGCAGAGTGGACAGCACTACGGTCGAGCAGTACTTC. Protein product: CASRVDSTTVEQYF.

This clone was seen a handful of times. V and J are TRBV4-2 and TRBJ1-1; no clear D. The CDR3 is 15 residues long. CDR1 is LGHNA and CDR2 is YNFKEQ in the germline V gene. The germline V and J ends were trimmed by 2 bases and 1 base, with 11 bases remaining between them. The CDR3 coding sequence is TGTGCCAGCAGCCAACTTGTACACCCGAACACTGAAGCTTTCTTT. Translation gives CASSQLVHPNTEAFF.

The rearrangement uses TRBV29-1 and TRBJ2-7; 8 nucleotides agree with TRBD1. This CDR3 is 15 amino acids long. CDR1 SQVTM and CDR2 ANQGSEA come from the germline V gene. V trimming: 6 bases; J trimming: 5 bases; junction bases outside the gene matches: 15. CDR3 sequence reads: CSVGYTGTGADEQYF. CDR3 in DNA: TGCAGCGTGGGGTACACCGGGACAGGAGCCGACGAGCAGTACTTC.

The CDR3 nucleotides read TGTGCCAGTGAGGTCCAACCCACCTACAATGAGCAGTTCTTC. Translating gives CASEVQPTYNEQFF. This sequence joins TRBV6-6 and TRBJ2-1; D remains ambiguous. The germline V gene has CDR1 MNHNY and CDR2 SVGAGI (reference sequence). The CDR3 is 14 amino acids. With 9 bases removed from V and 2 bases from J, the gap between germline ends came to 14 bases.

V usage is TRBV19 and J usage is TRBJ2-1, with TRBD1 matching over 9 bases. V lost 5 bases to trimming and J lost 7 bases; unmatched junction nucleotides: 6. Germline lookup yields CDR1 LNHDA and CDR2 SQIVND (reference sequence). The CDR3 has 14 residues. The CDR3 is CASSAQGAGNEQFF. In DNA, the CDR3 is TGTGCCAGTAGTGCACAGGGGGCTGGGAATGAGCAGTTCTTC.

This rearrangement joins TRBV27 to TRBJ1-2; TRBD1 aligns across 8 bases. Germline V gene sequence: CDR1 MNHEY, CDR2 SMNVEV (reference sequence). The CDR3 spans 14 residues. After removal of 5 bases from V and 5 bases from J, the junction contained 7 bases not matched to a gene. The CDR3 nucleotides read TGTGCCAGCAGTGGCAGGGGGCGAGGTTATGGCTACACCTTC. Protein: CASSGRGRGYGYTF.

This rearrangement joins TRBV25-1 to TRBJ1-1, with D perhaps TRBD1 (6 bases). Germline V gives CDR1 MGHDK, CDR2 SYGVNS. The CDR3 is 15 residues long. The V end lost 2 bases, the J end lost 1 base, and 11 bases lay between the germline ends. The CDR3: CASSELPGQNTEAFF. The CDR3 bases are TGTGCCAGCAGTGAACTTCCGGGACAGAACACTGAAGCTTTCTTT.

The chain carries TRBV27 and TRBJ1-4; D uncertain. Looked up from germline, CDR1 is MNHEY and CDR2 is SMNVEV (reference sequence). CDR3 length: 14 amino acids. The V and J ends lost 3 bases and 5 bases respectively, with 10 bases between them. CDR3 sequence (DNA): TGTGCCAGCAGTTTGAGAGGATTGAATGAAAAACTGTTTTTT. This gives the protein CASSLRGLNEKLFF.

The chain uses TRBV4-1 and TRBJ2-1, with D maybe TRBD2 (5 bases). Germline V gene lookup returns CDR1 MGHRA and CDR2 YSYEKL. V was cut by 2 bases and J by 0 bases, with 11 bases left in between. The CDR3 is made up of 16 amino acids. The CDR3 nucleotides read TGCGCCAGCAGCCAACCTACTCGGGGCTCCTACAATGAGCAGTTCTTC. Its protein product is CASSQPTRGSYNEQFF.

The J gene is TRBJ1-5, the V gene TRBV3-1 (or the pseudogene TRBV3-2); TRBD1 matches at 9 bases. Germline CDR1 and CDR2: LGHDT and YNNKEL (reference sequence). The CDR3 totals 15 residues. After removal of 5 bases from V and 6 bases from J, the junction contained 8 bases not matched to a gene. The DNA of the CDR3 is TGTGCCAGCAGCTCTACACAGGGGGCAGCTCAGCCCCAGCATTTT. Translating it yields CASSSTQGAAQPQHF.

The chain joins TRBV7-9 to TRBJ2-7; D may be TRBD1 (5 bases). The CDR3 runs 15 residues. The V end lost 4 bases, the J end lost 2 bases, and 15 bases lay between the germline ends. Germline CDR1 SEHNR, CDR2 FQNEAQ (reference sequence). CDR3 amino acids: CASSSQRQKPYEQYF. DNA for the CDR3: TGTGCCAGCAGCTCCCAGCGACAGAAGCCCTACGAGCAGTACTTC. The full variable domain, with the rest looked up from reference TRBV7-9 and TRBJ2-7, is DTGVSQNPRHKITKRGQNVTFRCDPISEHNRLYWYRQTLGQGPEFLTYFQNEAQLEKSRLLSDRFSAERPKGSFSTLEIQRTEQGDSAMYLCASSSQRQKPYEQYFGPGTRLTVT.

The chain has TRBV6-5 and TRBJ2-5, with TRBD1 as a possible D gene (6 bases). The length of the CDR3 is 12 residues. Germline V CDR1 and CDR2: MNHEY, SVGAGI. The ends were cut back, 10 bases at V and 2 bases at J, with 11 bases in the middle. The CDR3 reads CATKRGQETQYF. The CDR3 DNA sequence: TGTGCCACAAAGAGGGGGCAAGAGACCCAGTACTTC.

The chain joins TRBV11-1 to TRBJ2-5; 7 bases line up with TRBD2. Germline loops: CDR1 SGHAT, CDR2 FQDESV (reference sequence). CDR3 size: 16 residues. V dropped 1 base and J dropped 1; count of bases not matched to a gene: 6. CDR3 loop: CASSLGGGSLQETQYF. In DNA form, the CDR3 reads TGTGCCAGCAGCTTAGGGGGGGGGTCCCTCCAAGAGACCCAGTACTTC.

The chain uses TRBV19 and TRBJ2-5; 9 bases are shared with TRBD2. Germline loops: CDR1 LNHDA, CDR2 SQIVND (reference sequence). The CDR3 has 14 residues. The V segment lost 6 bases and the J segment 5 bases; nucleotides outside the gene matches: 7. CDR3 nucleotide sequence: TGTGCCAGTAGATCCGGGACTAGCCAGGAGACCCAGTACTTC. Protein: CASRSGTSQETQYF. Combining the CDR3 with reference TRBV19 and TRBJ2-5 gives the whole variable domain DGGITQSPKYLFRKEGQNVTLSCEQNLNHDAMYWYRQDPGQGLRLIYYSQIVNDFQKGDIAEGYSVSREKKESFPLTVTSAQKNPTAFYLCASRSGTSQETQYFGPGTRLLVL.

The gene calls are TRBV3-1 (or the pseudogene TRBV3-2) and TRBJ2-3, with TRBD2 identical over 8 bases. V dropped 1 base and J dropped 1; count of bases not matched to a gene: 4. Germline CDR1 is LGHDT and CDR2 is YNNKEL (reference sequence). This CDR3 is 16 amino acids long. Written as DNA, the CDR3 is TGTGCCAGCAGCCAAGGGCTTAGCGGGGGCACAGATACGCAGTATTTT. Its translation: CASSQGLSGGTDTQYF.

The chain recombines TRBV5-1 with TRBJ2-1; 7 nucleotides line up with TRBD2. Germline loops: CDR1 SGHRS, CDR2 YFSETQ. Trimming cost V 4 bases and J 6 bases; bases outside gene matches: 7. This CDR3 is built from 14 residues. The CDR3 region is CASSGGEFGNEQFF. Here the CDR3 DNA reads TGCGCCAGCAGCGGGGGGGAGTTTGGCAATGAGCAGTTCTTC.

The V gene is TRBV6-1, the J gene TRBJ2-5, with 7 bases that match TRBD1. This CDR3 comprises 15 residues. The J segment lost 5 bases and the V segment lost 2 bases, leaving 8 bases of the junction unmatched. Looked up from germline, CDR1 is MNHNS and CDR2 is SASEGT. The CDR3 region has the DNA TGTGCCAGCAGTGAACAAGACAGGGTTTTTGAGACCCAGTACTTC. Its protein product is CASSEQDRVFETQYF.

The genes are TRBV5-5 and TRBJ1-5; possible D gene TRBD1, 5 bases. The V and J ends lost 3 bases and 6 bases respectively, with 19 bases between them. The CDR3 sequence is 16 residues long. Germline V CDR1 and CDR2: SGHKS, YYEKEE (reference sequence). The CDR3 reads CASSSLGTGVGQPQHF. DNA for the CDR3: TGTGCCAGCAGCTCTCTGGGAACGGGGGTAGGTCAGCCCCAGCATTTT.

CDR3: CASSHTGQVGTEAFF. The CDR3 DNA is TGTGCCAGCAGCCATACCGGACAGGTCGGCACTGAAGCTTTCTTT. The chain has TRBV14 and TRBJ1-1; 7 nucleotides line up with TRBD1. Germline values: CDR1 SGHDN, CDR2 FVKESK. The CDR3 is 15 residues long. V shed 3 bases, J shed 4 bases, and the junction held 8 bases outside the gene matches.

CDR3 amino acids: CASSPDRHVYGYTF. The CDR3 DNA follows: TGTGCCAGCAGTCCAGATAGACACGTTTATGGCTACACCTTC. The V and J genes are TRBV6-5 and TRBJ1-2; D remains unclear. The CDR3 is 14 residues long. The V and J ends lost 5 bases and 5 bases respectively, with 15 bases between them. CDR1 and CDR2 from the germline V gene are MNHEY and SVGAGI.

CDR3: CASSVAVGTGYSGYGYTF. DNA for the CDR3: TGTGCCAGCAGCGTAGCGGTCGGGACAGGGTATTCGGGCTATGGCTACACCTTC. The chain carries TRBV9 and TRBJ1-2; 9 bases agree with TRBD1. Germline V lookup: CDR1 SGDLS, CDR2 YYNGEE. V shed 0 bases, J shed 4 bases, and the junction held 13 bases outside the gene matches. This CDR3 region has 18 residues.

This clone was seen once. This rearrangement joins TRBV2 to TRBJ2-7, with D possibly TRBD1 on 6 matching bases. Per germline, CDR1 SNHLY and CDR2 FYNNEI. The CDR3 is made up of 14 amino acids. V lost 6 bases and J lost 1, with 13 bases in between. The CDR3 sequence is CASRWTDGSYEQYF. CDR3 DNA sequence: TGTGCCAGCAGATGGACAGACGGTTCCTACGAGCAGTACTTC.

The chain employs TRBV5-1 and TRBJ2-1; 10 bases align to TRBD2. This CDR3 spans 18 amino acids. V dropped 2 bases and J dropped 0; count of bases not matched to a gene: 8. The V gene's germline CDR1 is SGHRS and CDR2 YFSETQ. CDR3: CASSLGLAESSSYNEQFF. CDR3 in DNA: TGCGCCAGCAGCTTAGGACTAGCGGAGTCGAGCTCCTACAATGAGCAGTTCTTC.

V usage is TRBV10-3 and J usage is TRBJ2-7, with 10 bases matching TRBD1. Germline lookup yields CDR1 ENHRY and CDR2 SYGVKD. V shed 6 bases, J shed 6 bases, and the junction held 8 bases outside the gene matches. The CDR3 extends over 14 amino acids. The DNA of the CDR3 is TGTGCCATCAGCCCCGGACAGGGGGGGAGCGAGCAGTACTTC. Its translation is CAISPGQGGSEQYF.

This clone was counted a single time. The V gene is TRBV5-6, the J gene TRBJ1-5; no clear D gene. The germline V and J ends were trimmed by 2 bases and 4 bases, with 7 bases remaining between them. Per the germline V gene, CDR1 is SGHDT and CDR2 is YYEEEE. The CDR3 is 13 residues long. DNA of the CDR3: TGTGCCAGCAGCTTTCAGGTGAATCAGCCCCAGCATTTT. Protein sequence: CASSFQVNQPQHF. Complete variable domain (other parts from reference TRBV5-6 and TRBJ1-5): DAGVTQSPTHLIKTRGQQVTLRCSPKSGHDTVSWYQQALGQGPQFIFQYYEEEERQRGNFPDRFSGHQFPNYSSELNVNALLLGDSALYLCASSFQVNQPQHFGDGTRLSIL.